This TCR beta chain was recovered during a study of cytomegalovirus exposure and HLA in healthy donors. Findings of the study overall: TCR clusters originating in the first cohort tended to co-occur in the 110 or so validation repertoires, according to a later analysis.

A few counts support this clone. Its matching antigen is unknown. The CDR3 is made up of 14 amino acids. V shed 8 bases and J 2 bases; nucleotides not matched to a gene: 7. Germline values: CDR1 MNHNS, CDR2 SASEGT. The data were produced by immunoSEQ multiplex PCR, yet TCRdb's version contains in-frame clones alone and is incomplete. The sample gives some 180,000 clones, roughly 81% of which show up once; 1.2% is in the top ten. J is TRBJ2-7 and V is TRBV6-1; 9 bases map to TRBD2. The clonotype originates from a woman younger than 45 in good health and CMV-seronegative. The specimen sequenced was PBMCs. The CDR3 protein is CASVNSGRPYEQYF. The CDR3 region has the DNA TGTGCCAGCGTTAATAGCGGGAGACCCTACGAGCAGTACTTC.